The present T cell receptor beta chain was sequenced within a study of blood T cell repertoires in COVID-19 (dated by TCRdb to 2018 to 2021). For the wider study: Samples covering the acute and convalescent phases of COVID-19 were provided by collaborators in the United States, Italy and Spain. Where available, HLA class I and class II types were obtained from metadata supplied by the sample provider rather than from assay-based typing. The repertoires were released in a freely available public database meant as a resource for research on the immune response to SARS-CoV-2. Deeply sampled blood TCRbeta repertoires from subjects exposed to, actively infected with, or recovered from COVID-19 were included in the dataset. The prospective study material was composed of cDNA or gDNA derived from T cells, B-cell-depleted T cells, or PBMCs. Nearly every sample came with metadata listing a de-identified subject ID, COVID-19 status, age in years and sex. Samples came from the ongoing ImmuneRACE study (first 160 participants) plus 1,254 subjects from 6 global collaborators. What the authors observed across the whole study: The amount of clinical and demographic metadata varied by source and participant and was provided uncurated.

Details on this clone: Its specific antigen is unknown. At one of its ends the junction is not consistent with the germline gene, which may arise from a read error.

In Seattle, one collaborating source enrolled patients while the infection was active and tracked those patients longitudinally over the course of disease. Whole blood was collected in K2EDTA tubes by collaborating institutions according to the institutions' own protocols. For TCRbeta analysis, collaborator samples were shipped as frozen whole blood, as isolated PBMCs, or as DNA extracted from either sample type. Taken from cysteine to phenylalanine, the CDR3 has 14 residues. The entry retains the CDR3 DNA only, 42 bases that are in frame from base 1. The germline V gene provides CDR1 SGHDT and CDR2 YYEEEE. The immunoSEQ Assay, a bias-controlled multiplex PCR, was used to amplify TCRbeta CDR3 regions from genomic DNA. Per the source publication's procedure: The number of nucleated cells in each sample was estimated by amplification of reference gene primers within the assay. Sequence reads were collapsed and filtered to measure the absolute abundance of every unique TCRbeta CDR3 rearrangement. Productive Simpson clonality was computed per sample as the square root of Simpson's diversity index over productive rearrangements. The table was pulled from immuneACCESS by TCRdb, which kept in-frame rearrangements only. Such tables lose some clones; where checked, under half of the loss comes from unresolved V genes, and the rest has no known cause. Clone size and V and J calls were adopted from that table, with D and trimming inferred from the DNA. Recorded for this sample are 200,000 to 250,000 clones; 85% to 90% of them occurred a single time. The ten largest clones take up less than 3.5% of the sample.

This receptor was taken from a young man with COVID-19, enrolled during active disease. The rearrangement combines TRBV5-6 with TRBJ2-7, with TRBD2 as a weak D call on 6 bases. The sequencing input was peripheral blood. The CDR3 loop reads CASMEGLGRDEQYF. The base sequence is TGTGCAAGCATGGAGGGGTTGGGCCGGGACGAGCAGTACTTC.